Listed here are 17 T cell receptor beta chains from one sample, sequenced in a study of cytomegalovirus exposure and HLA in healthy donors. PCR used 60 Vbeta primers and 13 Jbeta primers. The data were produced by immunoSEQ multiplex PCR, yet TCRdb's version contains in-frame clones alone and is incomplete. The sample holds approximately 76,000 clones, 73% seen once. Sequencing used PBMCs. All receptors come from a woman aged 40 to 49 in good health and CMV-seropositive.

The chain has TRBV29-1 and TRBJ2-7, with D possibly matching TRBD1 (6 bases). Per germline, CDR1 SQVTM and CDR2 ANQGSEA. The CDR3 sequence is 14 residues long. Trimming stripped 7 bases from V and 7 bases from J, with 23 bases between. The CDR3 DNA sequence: TGCAGCGGATCTTCAGGGGTGGGAGTATTGGAGCAGTACTTC. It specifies CSGSSGVGVLEQYF.

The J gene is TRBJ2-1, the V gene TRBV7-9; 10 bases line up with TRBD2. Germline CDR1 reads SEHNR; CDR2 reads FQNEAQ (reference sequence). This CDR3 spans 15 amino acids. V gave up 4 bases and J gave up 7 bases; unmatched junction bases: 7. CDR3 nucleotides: TGTGCCAGCAGCTCCAGCGGGGGGGCCGTTAATGAGCAGTTCTTC. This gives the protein CASSSSGGAVNEQFF.

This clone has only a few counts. The CDR3 loop reads CASHLGGKAYEQYF. CDR3 nucleotides: TGTGCCAGCCATTTGGGGGGGAAGGCCTACGAGCAGTACTTC. The chain has TRBV27 and TRBJ2-7, with 7 bases lining up with TRBD2. With 8 bases clipped from V and 2 bases from J, the junction kept 9 bases outside the gene matches. Germline assignment: CDR1 MNHEY and CDR2 SMNVEV (reference sequence). The CDR3 spans 14 residues.

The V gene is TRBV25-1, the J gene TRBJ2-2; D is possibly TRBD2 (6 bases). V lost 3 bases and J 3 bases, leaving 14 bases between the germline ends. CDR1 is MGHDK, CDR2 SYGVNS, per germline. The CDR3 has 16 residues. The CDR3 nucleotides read TGTGCCAGCAGTGACTCCGGGACTGCGGACACCGGGGAGCTGTTTTTT. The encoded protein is CASSDSGTADTGELFF.

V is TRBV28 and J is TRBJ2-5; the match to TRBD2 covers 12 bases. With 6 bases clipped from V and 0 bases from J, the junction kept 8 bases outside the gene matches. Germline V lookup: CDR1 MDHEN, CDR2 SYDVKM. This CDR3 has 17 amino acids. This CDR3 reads CASSPLAGGPHQETQYF. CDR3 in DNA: TGTGCCAGCAGCCCACTAGCGGGAGGCCCTCACCAAGAGACCCAGTACTTC.

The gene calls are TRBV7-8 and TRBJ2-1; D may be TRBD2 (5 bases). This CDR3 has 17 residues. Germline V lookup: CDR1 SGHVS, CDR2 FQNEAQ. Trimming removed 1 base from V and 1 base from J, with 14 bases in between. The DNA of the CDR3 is TGTGCCAGCAGCTTAGAGCGTATTCCGGGATCCTACAATGAGCAGTTCTTC. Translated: CASSLERIPGSYNEQFF.

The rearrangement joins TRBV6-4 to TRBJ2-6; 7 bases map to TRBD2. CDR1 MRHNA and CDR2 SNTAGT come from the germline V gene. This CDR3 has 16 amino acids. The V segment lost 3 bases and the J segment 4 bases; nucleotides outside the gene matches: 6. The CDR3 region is CASSEREGRGANVLTF. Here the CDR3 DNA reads TGTGCCAGCAGTGAAAGGGAGGGGAGAGGGGCCAACGTCCTGACTTTC.

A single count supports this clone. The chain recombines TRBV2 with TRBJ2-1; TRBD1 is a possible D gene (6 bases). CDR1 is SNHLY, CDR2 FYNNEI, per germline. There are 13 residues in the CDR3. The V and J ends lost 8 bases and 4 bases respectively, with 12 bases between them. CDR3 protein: CASVRDKYNEQFF. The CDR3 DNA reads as TGTGCCAGCGTCCGGGACAAATACAATGAGCAGTTCTTC.

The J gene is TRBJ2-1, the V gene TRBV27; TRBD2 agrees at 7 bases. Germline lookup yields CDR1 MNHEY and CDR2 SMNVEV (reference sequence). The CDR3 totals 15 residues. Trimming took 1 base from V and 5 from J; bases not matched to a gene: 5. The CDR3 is CASSLWGGNHNEQFF. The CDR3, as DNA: TGTGCCAGCAGTTTATGGGGGGGGAACCACAATGAGCAGTTCTTC.

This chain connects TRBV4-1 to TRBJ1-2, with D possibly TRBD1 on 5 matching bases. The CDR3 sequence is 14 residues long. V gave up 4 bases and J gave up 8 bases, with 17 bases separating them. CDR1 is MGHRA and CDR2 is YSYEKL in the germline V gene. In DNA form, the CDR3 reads TGCGCCAGCAGCCCGCAGGGCTTGGTGATAGGCTACACCTTC. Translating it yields CASSPQGLVIGYTF.

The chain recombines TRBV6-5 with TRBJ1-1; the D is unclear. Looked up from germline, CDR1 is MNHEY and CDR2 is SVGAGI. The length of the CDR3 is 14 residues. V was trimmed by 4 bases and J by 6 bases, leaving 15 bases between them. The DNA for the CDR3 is TGTGCCAGCAGTTCCCCCTCTCTTCGAGCTGAAGCTTTCTTT. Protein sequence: CASSSPSLRAEAFF.

CDR3 DNA: TGTGCCGGGACAGGGGAGAACTCTGGAAACACCATATATTTT. This gives the protein CAGTGENSGNTIYF. The J gene is TRBJ1-3, the V gene TRBV30; 10 bases align to TRBD1. J lost 0 bases, V lost 8 bases, and 4 bases had no gene match. The length of the CDR3 is 14 residues. The germline V gene encodes CDR1 GTSNPN and CDR2 SVGIG (reference sequence). Full variable domain (rest looked up from reference TRBV30 and TRBJ1-3): SQTIHQWPATLVQPVGSPLSLECTVEGTSNPNLYWYRQAAGRGLQLLFYSVGIGQISSEVPQNLSASRPQDRQFILSSKKLLLSDSGFYLCAGTGENSGNTIYFGEGSWLTVV.

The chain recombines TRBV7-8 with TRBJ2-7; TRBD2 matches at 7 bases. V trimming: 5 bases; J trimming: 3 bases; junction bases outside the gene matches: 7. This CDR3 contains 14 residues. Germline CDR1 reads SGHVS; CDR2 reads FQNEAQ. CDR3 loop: CASSRQTGGYEQYF. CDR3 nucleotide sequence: TGTGCCAGCAGCCGACAGACGGGAGGCTACGAGCAGTACTTC.

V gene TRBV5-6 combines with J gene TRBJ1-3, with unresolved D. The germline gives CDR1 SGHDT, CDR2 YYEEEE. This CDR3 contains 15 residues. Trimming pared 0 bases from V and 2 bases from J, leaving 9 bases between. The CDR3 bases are TGTGCCAGCAGCTTGGGGAGCTCGGCTGGAAACACCATATATTTT. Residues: CASSLGSSAGNTIYF. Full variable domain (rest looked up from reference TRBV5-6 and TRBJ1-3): DAGVTQSPTHLIKTRGQQVTLRCSPKSGHDTVSWYQQALGQGPQFIFQYYEEEERQRGNFPDRFSGHQFPNYSSELNVNALLLGDSALYLCASSLGSSAGNTIYFGEGSWLTVV.

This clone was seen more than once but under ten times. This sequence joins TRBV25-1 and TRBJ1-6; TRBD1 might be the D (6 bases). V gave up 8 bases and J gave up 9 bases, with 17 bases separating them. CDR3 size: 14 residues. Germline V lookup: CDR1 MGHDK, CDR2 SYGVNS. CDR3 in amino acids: CASRTDQLGSPLHF. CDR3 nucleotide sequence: TGTGCCAGCCGGACAGACCAACTAGGTTCACCCCTCCACTTT.

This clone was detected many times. CDR3: CASSLYQQAHEQYF. The CDR3 DNA is TGTGCCAGCAGCCTCTACCAACAGGCACACGAGCAGTACTTC. The chain recombines TRBV5-5 with TRBJ2-7; a possible D gene is TRBD1 (5 bases). Trimming pared 4 bases from V and 5 bases from J, leaving 16 bases between. Germline V lookup: CDR1 SGHKS, CDR2 YYEKEE (reference sequence). The CDR3 contains 14 residues.

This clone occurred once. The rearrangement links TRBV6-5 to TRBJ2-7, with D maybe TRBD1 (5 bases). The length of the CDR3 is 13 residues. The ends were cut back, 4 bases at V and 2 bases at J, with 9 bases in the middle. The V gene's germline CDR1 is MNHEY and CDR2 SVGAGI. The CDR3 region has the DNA TGTGCCAGCAGTTTTGACAGCACCTACGAGCAGTACTTC. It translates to CASSFDSTYEQYF.